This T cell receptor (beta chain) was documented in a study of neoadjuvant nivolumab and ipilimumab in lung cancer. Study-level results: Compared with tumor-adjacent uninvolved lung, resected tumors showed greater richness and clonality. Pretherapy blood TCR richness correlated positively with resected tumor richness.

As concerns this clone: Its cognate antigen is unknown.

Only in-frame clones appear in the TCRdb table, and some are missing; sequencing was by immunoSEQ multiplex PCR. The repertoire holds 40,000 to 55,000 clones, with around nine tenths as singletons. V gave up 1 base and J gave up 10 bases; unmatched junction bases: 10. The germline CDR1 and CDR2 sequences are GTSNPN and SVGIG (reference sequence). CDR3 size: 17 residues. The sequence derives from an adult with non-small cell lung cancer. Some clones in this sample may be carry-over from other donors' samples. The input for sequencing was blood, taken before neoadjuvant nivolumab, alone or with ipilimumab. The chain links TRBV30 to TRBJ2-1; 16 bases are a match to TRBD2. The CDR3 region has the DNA TGTGCCTGGAGTGGAGGGACTAGCGGGAGGGCCAAATGGGAGCAGTTCTTC. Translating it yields CAWSGGTSGRAKWEQFF. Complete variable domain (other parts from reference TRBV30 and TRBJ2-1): SQTIHQWPATLVQPVGSPLSLECTVEGTSNPNLYWYRQAAGRGLQLLFYSVGIGQISSEVPQNLSASRPQDRQFILSSKKLLLSDSGFYLCAWSGGTSGRAKWEQFFGPGTRLTVL.